The 22 T cell receptor beta chains below come from one sample, sequenced in a study of T cells in Graves' hyperthyroidism and ophthalmopathy. What was amplified from RNA transcripts were TCR beta CDR3 regions. During a first-round RT-PCR of the TCR CDR3, the HTBI primer set was used. In TCRdb, the multiplex PCR reads were re-called with MiXCR into one record per CDR3 protein. This table holds roughly 350,000 distinct CDR3 sequences, 12% to 15% found once. The sample consisted of blood. These receptors came from a woman in her 40s with Graves' ophthalmopathy.

The J gene is TRBJ2-2, the V gene TRBV11-2, with 10 nucleotides matching TRBD1. CDR1 is SGHAT, CDR2 FQNNGV, per germline. The CDR3 covers 16 residues. V was clipped by 3 bases and J by 4 bases; unmatched bases: 5. CDR3 coding DNA: TGTGCCAGCAGCTTCCGACAGGGGGCGGGCACCGGGGAGCTGTTTTTT. Protein sequence: CASSFRQGAGTGELFF. Full variable domain (missing parts from reference TRBV11-2 and TRBJ2-2): EAGVAQSPRYKIIEKRQSVAFWCNPISGHATLYWYQQILGQGPKLLIQFQNNGVVDDSQLPKDRFSAERLKGVDSTLKIQPAKLEDSAVYLCASSFRQGAGTGELFFGEGSRLTVL.

Many counts were recorded for this clonotype. The chain employs TRBV11-3 and TRBJ2-3; 13 bases match TRBD2. Germline values: CDR1 SGHNT, CDR2 YENEEA. CDR3 size: 16 residues. J lost 4 bases, V lost 5 bases, and 6 bases had no gene match. CDR3 in amino acids: CASSKRTSGSADTQYF. For the CDR3, the DNA is TGTGCCAGCAGCAAACGGACTAGCGGGAGTGCAGATACGCAGTATTTT.

This clonotype was found many times. This chain joins TRBV20-1 and TRBJ1-5; 9 bases agree with TRBD1. The ends lost 6 bases at V and 4 bases at J; junction bases unmatched: 7. This CDR3 has 14 residues. The germline V gene has CDR1 DFQATT and CDR2 SNEGSKA (reference sequence). CDR3 DNA: TGCAGTGCAGCACCCGGGACAGGGAATCAGCCCCAGCATTTT. It is translated as CSAAPGTGNQPQHF.

This clonotype came up many times. The gene calls are TRBV28 and TRBJ2-7, with TRBD2 identical over 8 bases. This CDR3 has 15 amino acids. Germline assignment: CDR1 MDHEN and CDR2 SYDVKM. V trimming: 1 base; J trimming: 7 bases; junction bases outside the gene matches: 9. This chain's CDR3 is CASSLSPAGEYEQYF. DNA of the CDR3: TGTGCCAGCAGTTTATCTCCAGCGGGAGAATATGAGCAGTACTTC.

The V gene is TRBV7-9, the J gene TRBJ2-1, with TRBD2 matching over 8 bases. The germline gives CDR1 SEHNR, CDR2 FQNEAQ (reference sequence). After removal of 5 bases from V and 7 bases from J, the junction contained 10 bases not matched to a gene. The CDR3 covers 15 residues. Here the CDR3 reads CASSPASGWENEQFF. Here the CDR3 DNA reads TGTGCCAGCAGCCCCGCTAGCGGGTGGGAAAATGAGCAGTTCTTC.

For the CDR3, the DNA is TGTGCCAGTAGTTTCGGACAGGAACATATGAATTCACCCCTCCACTTT. This sequence encodes CASSFGQEHMNSPLHF. The chain carries TRBV19 and TRBJ1-6, with 7 bases lining up with TRBD1. This CDR3 spans 16 amino acids. Germline V gene sequence: CDR1 LNHDA, CDR2 SQIVND (reference sequence). Germline trimming cut 5 bases from V and 7 bases from J; bases unmatched to any gene: 11.

Many counts were recorded for this clonotype. The chain has TRBV29-1 and TRBJ1-1; no clear D. This CDR3 is built from 11 residues. CDR1 is SQVTM and CDR2 is ANQGSEA in the germline V gene. The V end was cut by 6 bases, the J end by 3 bases, with 8 bases between. The CDR3: CSVSFDTEAFF. As DNA, the CDR3 is TGCAGCGTGAGTTTCGACACTGAAGCTTTCTTT. Full variable domain (rest looked up from reference TRBV29-1 and TRBJ1-1): SAVISQKPSRDICQRGTSLTIQCQVDSQVTMMFWYRQQPGQSLTLIATANQGSEATYESGFVIDKFPISRPNLTFSTLTVSNMSPEDSSIYLCSVSFDTEAFFGQGTRLTVV.

This clonotype showed up many times. V usage is TRBV7-2 and J usage is TRBJ2-1; 7 nucleotides agree with TRBD1. The trim removed 5 bases at V and 1 base at J, leaving 5 bases unmatched. The CDR3 runs 15 residues. Germline V gene data show CDR1 as SGHTA and CDR2 as FQGNSA. The CDR3 region has the DNA TGTGCCAGCAGCCCGAGGGACAGTTCCTACAATGAGCAGTTCTTC. This translates into CASSPRDSSYNEQFF.

This rearrangement joins TRBV7-6 to TRBJ1-1; D may be TRBD1 (5 bases). Trimming took off 1 base at V and 4 bases at J, with 16 bases between the two ends. The CDR3 contains 16 residues. Germline CDR1 and CDR2: SGHVS and FNYEAQ. CDR3 sequence (DNA): TGTGCCAGCAGCTTAGGGGTGTCTGGCGGGGGCACTGAAGCTTTCTTT. Translated, it gives CASSLGVSGGGTEAFF.

This clonotype has a count of ten or more. The chain joins TRBV11-2 to TRBJ1-1; D gene unclear. The germline CDR1 and CDR2 sequences are SGHAT and FQNNGV. V gave up 2 bases and J gave up 1 base, with 5 bases separating them. This CDR3 comprises 13 residues. The CDR3 sequence: CASSLLQNTEAFF. CDR3 DNA sequence: TGTGCCAGCAGCTTATTACAGAACACTGAAGCTTTCTTT.

The chain uses TRBV20-1 and TRBJ2-7; D gene ambiguous. V lost 0 bases, J lost 1 base, and 7 bases lay in between. CDR3 length: 13 amino acids. CDR1 is DFQATT, CDR2 SNEGSKA, per germline (reference sequence). CDR3 nucleotides: TGCAGTGCTAGAGAATGGGAATCCTACGAGCAGTACTTC. Amino acid sequence: CSAREWESYEQYF.

This clonotype has just a few counts. This clone may be a read error of a much larger clone one base away. This chain links TRBV7-8 with TRBJ2-7; TRBD2 aligns across 7 bases. There are 12 residues in the CDR3. CDR1 and CDR2 from the germline V gene are SGHVS and FQNEAQ. CDR3: CATRGVSYGQYF. For the CDR3, the DNA is TGTGCCACCCGGGGGGTATCCTACGGGCAGTACTTC.

The chain is built from TRBV5-8 and TRBJ2-3; D might be TRBD2 (7 bases). In germline, CDR1 is SGHTS, CDR2 YDEGEE. This CDR3 spans 14 amino acids. The V end lost 4 bases, the J end lost 3 bases, and 12 bases lay between the germline ends. The CDR3 DNA sequence: TGTGCCAGCAGCCCGGAGGGGGGGACAGATACGCAGTATTTT. It translates to CASSPEGGTDTQYF.

This clonotype was seen more than once but under ten times. The J gene is TRBJ1-4, the V gene TRBV5-4; D call uncertain. This CDR3 spans 13 amino acids. Looked up from germline, CDR1 is SGHNT and CDR2 is YYREEE (reference sequence). Deletions cut 4 bases from V and 10 bases from J, with 14 bases between. CDR3 sequence: CASSPDPLGKLFF. The CDR3 DNA follows: TGTGCCAGCAGCCCGGATCCTCTCGGAAAACTGTTTTTT.

The table lists this clonotype with a few counts. In DNA, the CDR3 is TGTGCCAGCAGCCCCTTGGGGGCTCGGATTAATGAAAAACTGTTTTTT. It codes for CASSPLGARINEKLFF. The rearrangement uses TRBV28 and TRBJ1-4; D is perhaps TRBD1 (6 bases). The V end was cut by 6 bases, the J end by 4 bases, with 18 bases between. CDR1 and CDR2 (germline): MDHEN, SYDVKM. This CDR3 is built from 16 residues.

This clonotype occurred many times. This chain joins TRBV19 and TRBJ1-4; 7 bases are shared with TRBD1. V shed 5 bases, J shed 8 bases, and the junction held 5 bases outside the gene matches. Germline loops: CDR1 LNHDA, CDR2 SQIVND (reference sequence). The CDR3 is 13 residues long. The CDR3 coding sequence is TGTGCCAGTAGTCTTGACAGGGAAGAAAAACTGTTTTTT. Its translation is CASSLDREEKLFF. The variable domain in full, with the rest retrieved from reference TRBV19 and TRBJ1-4, is DGGITQSPKYLFRKEGQNVTLSCEQNLNHDAMYWYRQDPGQGLRLIYYSQIVNDFQKGDIAEGYSVSREKKESFPLTVTSAQKNPTAFYLCASSLDREEKLFFGSGTQLSVL.

This clonotype was counted many times. The V call is TRBV27, the J call TRBJ1-1, with D perhaps TRBD1 (5 bases). Germline V gene data show CDR1 as MNHEY and CDR2 as SMNVEV (reference sequence). The CDR3 covers 13 residues. V lost 6 bases, J lost 4 bases, and 12 bases lay in between. In nucleotides, the CDR3 is TGTGCCAGCAGCATTTGGGGGTCCACTGAAGCTTTCTTT. It yields the protein CASSIWGSTEAFF.

The V and J genes are TRBV29-1 and TRBJ2-5; D may match TRBD1 or TRBD2 (5 bases each). V lost 4 bases, J lost 6 bases, and 12 bases lay in between. The CDR3 length is 12 residues. Germline V gives CDR1 SQVTM, CDR2 ANQGSEA. The CDR3 spells CSVGGGGKTQYF. CDR3 bases: TGCAGCGTTGGGGGTGGGGGAAAGACCCAGTACTTC. Full variable domain (outside the CDR3, taken from reference TRBV29-1 and TRBJ2-5): SAVISQKPSRDICQRGTSLTIQCQVDSQVTMMFWYRQQPGQSLTLIATANQGSEATYESGFVIDKFPISRPNLTFSTLTVSNMSPEDSSIYLCSVGGGGKTQYFGPGTRLLVL.

This clonotype was recorded a few times. V and J are TRBV25-1 and TRBJ2-2, with 11 bases identical to TRBD1. CDR3 length: 15 residues. J was trimmed by 6 bases and V by 1 base; bases with no gene match: 1. The germline V gene has CDR1 MGHDK and CDR2 SYGVNS. The CDR3 nucleotides read TGTGCCAGCAGTGAATTGGGACAGGGGGCCGGGGAGCTGTTTTTT. Translating it yields CASSELGQGAGELFF.

This clonotype was counted many times. The V and J genes are TRBV20-1 and TRBJ2-7; 11 positions agree with TRBD2. The CDR3 runs to 15 residues. Germline CDR1 DFQATT, CDR2 SNEGSKA (reference sequence). Trimming took 0 bases from V and 2 from J; bases not matched to a gene: 3. CDR3 in DNA: TGCAGTGCTAGAGACCCTAGCGGGGGGCCCTACGAGCAGTACTTC. It translates to CSARDPSGGPYEQYF.

The genes are TRBV18 and TRBJ1-3, with a possible D match to TRBD1 (5 bases). Between the trimmed V and J ends, which lost 0 bases and 3 bases, there was a span of 15 bases. This CDR3 has 17 residues. Germline V gene lookup returns CDR1 KGHSH and CDR2 LQKENI. The CDR3 sequence is CASSPPVAGKVGNTIYF. In DNA, the CDR3 is TGTGCCAGCTCACCACCGGTGGCAGGGAAAGTTGGAAACACCATATATTTT.

This clonotype showed up many times. The germline gene is not matched at one end of the junction; a read error may be the cause. V gene TRBV20-1 combines with J gene TRBJ2-1, with 9 bases matching TRBD1. CDR3 length: 15 residues. Germline CDR1 reads DFQATT; CDR2 reads SNEGSKA (reference sequence). In nucleotides, the CDR3 is TGCAGAGCTAAACCACAGGGGGCTTCCTACAATGAGCAGTTCTTC. Its protein is CRAKPQGASYNEQFF.